The next 26 T cell receptor beta chains were all read from a single sample in a study of spatial heterogeneity in lung cancer. MiXCR, run by TCRdb on the 5' RACE reads, gives a single entry per CDR3 protein. The sample gives 2,500 to 3,500 distinct CDR3 sequences, around 4.5% of which show up once; about 17% is in the top ten. The sample's time point: sample taken at primary tumor resection. Sequences were derived from normal lung tissue next to the tumor, sampled at surgery. These receptors all come from a male donor with early-stage non-small cell lung cancer.

By share of the sample, this clonotype is medium-sized. In nucleotides, the CDR3 is TGTGCCAGCAGTCTCGACGAGGGGAGAAGCGAGCAGTACTTC. Its protein product is CASSLDEGRSEQYF. The V gene is TRBV2, the J gene TRBJ2-7, with D possibly being TRBD1 or TRBD2 (5 bases each). The CDR3 sequence is 14 residues long. V lost 5 bases and J lost 6, with 17 bases in between. In germline, CDR1 is SNHLY, CDR2 FYNNEI.

Sample share makes this clonotype medium-sized. This rearrangement joins TRBV4-1 to TRBJ2-7, with a possible D match to TRBD2 (5 bases). Germline values: CDR1 MGHRA, CDR2 YSYEKL. This CDR3 has 15 residues. Trimming cost V 1 base and J 2 bases, with 12 bases left between them. The CDR3 sequence is CASSQVLAPTYEQYF. CDR3 bases: TGCGCCAGCAGCCAAGTCCTAGCCCCTACCTACGAGCAGTACTTC.

Relative to its sample, this clonotype is medium-sized. The chain combines TRBV2 with TRBJ2-6; 11 bases fit TRBD2. The CDR3 has 18 residues. V dropped 4 bases and J dropped 0; count of bases not matched to a gene: 5. Per germline, CDR1 SNHLY and CDR2 FYNNEI. CDR3 residues: CASSALAGGGSGANVLTF. CDR3 bases: TGTGCCAGCAGTGCATTAGCGGGAGGGGGCTCTGGGGCCAACGTCCTGACTTTC.

The chain links TRBV27 to TRBJ2-5, with 11 nucleotides matching TRBD2. The CDR3 sequence is 17 residues long. The germline CDR1 and CDR2 sequences are MNHEY and SMNVEV (reference sequence). V lost 5 bases to trimming and J lost 4 bases; unmatched junction nucleotides: 12. In DNA, the CDR3 is TGTGCCAGCAGTGCCGTTCGAATAGCGGGGGGGCCAGAGACCCAGTACTTC. Its translation is CASSAVRIAGGPETQYF.

As to this clonotype: Being one base from a much bigger clone, this may be a read error. The V gene is TRBV5-1, the J gene TRBJ2-3; D is tentatively TRBD1 or TRBD2 (6 bases each). Germline V lookup: CDR1 SGHRS, CDR2 YFSETQ. The CDR3 has 15 amino acids. Here the CDR3 reads CASSFGGHTADAQYF. The CDR3 coding sequence is TGCGCCAGCAGCTTCGGGGGCCATACGGCAGATGCGCAGTATTTT. The whole variable domain, filled in from reference TRBV5-1 and TRBJ2-3, reads KAGVTQTPRYLIKTRGQQVTLSCSPISGHRSVSWYQQTPGQGLQFLFEYFSETQRNKGNFPGRFSGRQFSNSRSEMNVSTLELGDSALYLCASSFGGHTADAQYFGPGTRLTVL.

Within the sample, this clonotype is medium-sized (0.01 to 0.1%). The chain uses TRBV29-1 and TRBJ1-1; 8 bases agree with TRBD1. Germline V lookup: CDR1 SQVTM, CDR2 ANQGSEA. Trimming removed 7 bases from V and 6 bases from J; junction bases left unmatched: 10. The CDR3 loop spans 13 amino acids. The CDR3 bases are TGCAGCGCCGTCGGACAGGGTAGGGCTGAAGCTTTCTTT. It yields the protein CSAVGQGRAEAFF. Drawing the rest from reference TRBV29-1 and TRBJ1-1, the complete variable domain is SAVISQKPSRDICQRGTSLTIQCQVDSQVTMMFWYRQQPGQSLTLIATANQGSEATYESGFVIDKFPISRPNLTFSTLTVSNMSPEDSSIYLCSAVGQGRAEAFFGQGTRLTVV.

This clonotype is labeled as medium-sized. The chain combines TRBV11-2 with TRBJ2-2; D tentatively fits TRBD1 or TRBD2 (6 bases each). V lost 5 bases, J lost 10 bases, and 8 bases lay in between. The CDR3 is made up of 11 amino acids. In germline, CDR1 is SGHAT, CDR2 FQNNGV. CDR3 bases: TGTGCCAGCAGCCCGGGGGCGGAGCTGTTTTTT. Its translation is CASSPGAELFF.

This clonotype ranks as large (0.1 to 1%). V usage is TRBV30 and J usage is TRBJ2-1; 10 bases fit TRBD1. The CDR3 consists of 13 residues. Trimming cost V 4 bases and J 7 bases; bases outside gene matches: 4. CDR1 is GTSNPN, CDR2 SVGIG, per germline (reference sequence). The CDR3 sequence is CAWTLGQGNEQFF. In DNA, the CDR3 is TGTGCCTGGACCCTGGGACAGGGGAATGAGCAGTTCTTC. Supplemented by reference TRBV30 and TRBJ2-1, the full variable domain reads SQTIHQWPATLVQPVGSPLSLECTVEGTSNPNLYWYRQAAGRGLQLLFYSVGIGQISSEVPQNLSASRPQDRQFILSSKKLLLSDSGFYLCAWTLGQGNEQFFGPGTRLTVL.

The table lists this clonotype with a few counts. V and J are TRBV5-4 and TRBJ2-3; 9 nucleotides agree with TRBD2. Germline V gives CDR1 SGHNT, CDR2 YYREEE (reference sequence). This CDR3 has 15 amino acids. V lost 0 bases, J lost 2 bases, and 1 base stayed unmatched. The CDR3 nucleotides are TGTGCCAGCAGCTTGGCTAGCGGGACCACAGATACGCAGTATTTT. Encoded protein: CASSLASGTTDTQYF.

This clonotype is large within its sample. The chain employs TRBV11-2 and TRBJ1-2; D might be TRBD1 (6 bases). Trimming shortened V by 0 bases and J by 5 bases, and 7 bases separated the two germline ends. There are 13 residues in the CDR3. Germline V lookup: CDR1 SGHAT, CDR2 FQNNGV. The DNA of the CDR3 is TGTGCCAGCAGCTTAGAAGGGGGGTATGGCTACACCTTC. As protein: CASSLEGGYGYTF.

In its sample, this clonotype ranks as medium-sized (0.01 to 0.1%). This chain connects TRBV20-1 to TRBJ2-5; 8 bases align to TRBD2. CDR3 length: 15 amino acids. CDR1 is DFQATT and CDR2 is SNEGSKA in the germline V gene (reference sequence). V shed 6 bases and J 0 bases; nucleotides not matched to a gene: 9. CDR3 nucleotide sequence: TGCAGTGCAATTCATCTAGCGGGCAACCAAGAGACCCAGTACTTC. As protein: CSAIHLAGNQETQYF.

V and J are TRBV20-1 and TRBJ2-7; D is possibly TRBD2 (6 bases). V was trimmed by 5 bases and J by 1 base, leaving 12 bases between them. Per the germline V gene, CDR1 is DFQATT and CDR2 is SNEGSKA (reference sequence). This CDR3 is built from 13 residues. CDR3 sequence reads: CSASAGRSYEQYF. The CDR3, as DNA: TGCAGTGCTTCGGCTGGGAGGTCCTACGAGCAGTACTTC.

This clonotype is medium-sized in the sample. The J gene is TRBJ2-7, the V gene TRBV5-1; perhaps TRBD2 as D (6 bases). Looked up from germline, CDR1 is SGHRS and CDR2 is YFSETQ. The length of the CDR3 is 13 residues. Trimming left V 2 bases short and J 7 bases short, with 13 bases between. CDR3 nucleotide sequence: TGCGCCAGCAGCTTACCCGGGAGTAATGAGCAGTACTTC. It yields the protein CASSLPGSNEQYF.

This clonotype was seen ten or more times. This sequence joins TRBV28 and TRBJ2-7; 8 bases match TRBD1. With 5 bases clipped from V and 5 bases from J, the junction kept 11 bases outside the gene matches. This CDR3 spans 15 amino acids. The germline CDR1 and CDR2 sequences are MDHEN and SYDVKM. CDR3 DNA: TGTGCCAGCAGTGCGGTAGGACAGGGTTCCCACGAGCAGTACTTC. Its protein is CASSAVGQGSHEQYF.

This clonotype is labeled as medium-sized (0.01 to 0.1%). The chain combines TRBV3-1 with TRBJ2-1, with D maybe TRBD2 (7 bases). The CDR3 length is 14 residues. V was cut by 3 bases and J by 6 bases, with 12 bases left in between. The V gene's germline CDR1 is LGHDT and CDR2 YNNKEL (reference sequence). This CDR3 is CASSHQGGGNEQFF. The DNA for the CDR3 is TGTGCCAGCAGCCATCAGGGAGGGGGCAATGAGCAGTTCTTC.

By frequency in the sample, this clonotype is medium-sized. The rearrangement joins TRBV18 to TRBJ1-4; TRBD1 matches 7 bases. From germline, CDR1 is KGHSH and CDR2 LQKENI. There are 15 residues in the CDR3. Losses at the gene ends were 5 bases for V and 5 bases for J; bases not matched to a gene: 8. The CDR3 spells CASSSLGTENEKLFF. The CDR3 DNA sequence: TGTGCCAGCTCATCGCTCGGGACAGAGAATGAAAAACTGTTTTTT.

This clonotype was detected a few times. The rearrangement joins TRBV12-3 or TRBV12-4 to TRBJ2-3, with D tentatively TRBD1 or TRBD2 (5 bases each). CDR3 length: 16 residues. V lost 1 base, J lost 5 bases, and 16 bases lay in between. CDR3 loop: CASSLVRAADIDTQYF. The DNA for the CDR3 is TGTGCCAGCAGTTTAGTGAGGGCTGCGGACATAGATACGCAGTATTTT.

The chain joins TRBV4-3 to TRBJ1-2; D is undetermined. Germline CDR1 is LGHNA and CDR2 is YSLEER. Deletions cut 1 base from V and 2 bases from J, with 11 bases between. This CDR3 spans 15 amino acids. The CDR3 DNA sequence: TGCGCCAGCAGCCAAGGGGCGACATCCAACTATGGCTACACCTTC. Its protein product is CASSQGATSNYGYTF.

By share, this clonotype ranks as medium-sized. The chain combines TRBV7-2 with TRBJ2-3; the D gene is possibly TRBD1 (5 bases). V was shortened by 3 bases and J by 2 bases, with 9 bases between the two germline ends. The V gene's germline CDR1 is SGHTA and CDR2 FQGNSA. The CDR3 is 14 residues long. CDR3: CASSLGLDTDTQYF. CDR3 coding DNA: TGTGCCAGCAGCTTGGGGCTGGACACAGATACGCAGTATTTT. The variable domain in full, completed from reference TRBV7-2 and TRBJ2-3, reads GAGVSQSPSNKVTEKGKDVELRCDPISGHTALYWYRQSLGQGLEFLIYFQGNSAPDKSGLPSDRFSAERTGGSVSTLTIQRTQQEDSAVYLCASSLGLDTDTQYFGPGTRLTVL.

This clonotype ranks as medium-sized (0.01 to 0.1%). V and J are TRBV7-2 and TRBJ2-5, with 10 positions matching TRBD1. This CDR3 contains 13 residues. The J segment lost 5 bases and the V segment lost 5 bases, leaving 2 bases of the junction unmatched. Germline V CDR1 and CDR2: SGHTA, FQGNSA. CDR3 DNA: TGTGCCAGCAGCCGGGACAGGGGTGAGACCCAGTACTTC. Translated, it gives CASSRDRGETQYF.

By share, this clonotype ranks as medium-sized. CDR3 nucleotides: TGTGCCACTAGGGACTTAACCTACGAGCAGTACTTC. Its translation is CATRDLTYEQYF. The V call is TRBV28, the J call TRBJ2-7; D might be TRBD2 (6 bases). V shed 10 bases and J shed 2 bases, with 12 bases lying between them. Germline V gene sequence: CDR1 MDHEN, CDR2 SYDVKM. This CDR3 is built from 12 residues.

There are many counts of this clonotype. The gene calls are TRBV20-1 and TRBJ2-5; unclear D gene. The CDR3 is made up of 14 amino acids. Between the trimmed V and J ends, which lost 4 bases and 1 base, there was a span of 13 bases. Germline values: CDR1 DFQATT, CDR2 SNEGSKA (reference sequence). The CDR3 reads CSATVSPPQETQYF. CDR3 nucleotide sequence: TGCAGTGCTACCGTCTCCCCACCCCAAGAGACCCAGTACTTC.

This clonotype is medium-sized by share. The chain is built from TRBV10-3 and TRBJ2-7; 11 bases are a match to TRBD2. V shed 3 bases and J 2 bases; nucleotides not matched to a gene: 3. The length of the CDR3 is 15 residues. The germline CDR1 and CDR2 sequences are ENHRY and SYGVKD. CDR3 DNA: TGTGCCATCAGTGAACTAGCGGGAGATCCCTACGAGCAGTACTTC. This encodes CAISELAGDPYEQYF.

This clonotype was seen ten or more times. The genes are TRBV5-1 and TRBJ2-3, with D hard to call. Germline V lookup: CDR1 SGHRS, CDR2 YFSETQ. V lost 0 bases and J lost 0, with 8 bases in between. The CDR3 totals 15 residues. CDR3 nucleotides: TGCGCCAGCAGCTTGGTACCAGATAGCACAGATACGCAGTATTTT. It codes for CASSLVPDSTDTQYF.

In its sample, this clonotype is medium-sized. This chain links TRBV18 with TRBJ1-2; TRBD1 might be the D (6 bases). This CDR3 contains 14 residues. Trimming removed 2 bases at V and 3 bases at J, with 10 bases between. Germline-derived CDR1 and CDR2 are KGHSH and LQKENI. DNA of the CDR3: TGTGCCAGCTCACCATCAGGGGTCGACTATGGCTACACCTTC. This gives the protein CASSPSGVDYGYTF.

The V gene is TRBV6-6, the J gene TRBJ2-7; D may match TRBD1 or TRBD2 (5 bases each). The V gene's germline CDR1 is MNHNY and CDR2 SVGAGI (reference sequence). Trimming took off 0 bases at V and 2 bases at J, with 11 bases between the two ends. The CDR3 is 15 amino acids. Written as DNA, the CDR3 is TGTGCCAGCAGTTACTCGCAGGGACCCACCTACGAGCAGTACTTC. Encoded protein: CASSYSQGPTYEQYF.